The source of this T cell receptor (beta chain) is a study of cytomegalovirus exposure and HLA in healthy donors. Study-wide points: Later on, analysis showed that most CMV-associated TCR beta chains appeared to be HLA-restricted. In an earlier analysis, about 87% or about 30%: the productive usage of most TCR beta V segments.

The CDR3 loop spans 12 amino acids. V dropped 6 bases and J dropped 4; count of bases not matched to a gene: 3. Germline V gene lookup returns CDR1 PRHDT and CDR2 FYEKMQ (reference sequence). Note on this clone: Its specificity is unknown.

The PCR had 60 Vbeta and 13 Jbeta primers. The data were produced by immunoSEQ multiplex PCR, yet TCRdb's version contains in-frame clones alone and is incomplete. The sample contains about 160,000 clones, 75% to 90% of which appear only once. This sequence joins TRBV13 and TRBJ2-7; 7 bases match TRBD2. This TCR derives from a young woman in good health and CMV-seronegative. The specimen sequenced was PBMCs. The CDR3 DNA sequence: TGTGCCAGCAGTTCTAGCGGTTACGAGCAGTACTTC. Residues: CASSSSGYEQYF. Full variable domain (remainder filled in from reference TRBV13 and TRBJ2-7): AAGVIQSPRHLIKEKRETATLKCYPIPRHDTVYWYQQGPGQDPQFLISFYEKMQSDKGSIPDRFSAQQFSDYHSELNMSSLELGDSALYFCASSSSGYEQYFGPGTRLTVT.